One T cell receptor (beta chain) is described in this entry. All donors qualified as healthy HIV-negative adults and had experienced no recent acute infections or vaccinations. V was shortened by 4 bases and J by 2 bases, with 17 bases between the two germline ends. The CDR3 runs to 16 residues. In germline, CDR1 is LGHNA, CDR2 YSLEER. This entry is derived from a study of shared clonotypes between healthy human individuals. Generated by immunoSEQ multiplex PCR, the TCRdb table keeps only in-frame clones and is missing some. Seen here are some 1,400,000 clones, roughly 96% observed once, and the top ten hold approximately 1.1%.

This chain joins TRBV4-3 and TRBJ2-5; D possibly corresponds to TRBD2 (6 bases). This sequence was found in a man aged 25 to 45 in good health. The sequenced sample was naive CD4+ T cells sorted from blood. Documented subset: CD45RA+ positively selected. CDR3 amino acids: CASSPAGTRGQETQYF. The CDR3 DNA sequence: TGCGCCAGCAGCCCGGCGGGCACCCGGGGGCAAGAGACCCAGTACTTC.